The rows below give T cell receptor beta chains drawn from one sample of a study of T-cell reconstitution after alpha-beta-depleted transplantation in children. Each CDR3 protein is one row after TCRdb ran MiXCR on the PCR reads. The sample carries some 520,000 distinct CDR3 sequences, about 31% recorded once. The sample here was PBMCs from the stem cell graft donor, taken from the stem cell graft. The source of these receptors is a human donor who donated a stem cell graft to a child with aplastic anemia. Both conserved end residues are part of each CDR3. D genes are given only for firm matches. Not all rows give a size; the values are once, few, many and, for expanded clones, a class.

clone size: many; V gene: TRBV7-9; D gene: TRBD1; CDR3 length: 15; J gene: TRBJ1-6; CDR3 DNA: TGTGCCAGCAGCGGGGACAGCCCGAGTAATTCACCCCTCCACTTT; CDR3 protein: CASSGDSPSNSPLHF
clone size: NA; V gene: TRBV9; D gene: NA; CDR3 length: 14; J gene: TRBJ2-2; CDR3 DNA: TGTGCCAGCAGCGGCTTAACGGAGGCCGGGGAGCTGTTTTTT; CDR3 protein: CASSGLTEAGELFF
clone size: few; V gene: TRBV11-2; D gene: TRBD2; CDR3 length: 15; J gene: TRBJ2-3; CDR3 DNA: TGTGCCAGCACCTCGATGGCGGGAGGCACAGATACGCAGTATTTT; CDR3 protein: CASTSMAGGTDTQYF
clone size: many; V gene: TRBV5-1; D gene: TRBD1; CDR3 length: 15; J gene: TRBJ2-1; CDR3 DNA: TGCGCCAGCAGGACGACAGGGGACAGCTACAATGAGCAGTTCTTC; CDR3 protein: CASRTTGDSYNEQFF
clone size: few; V gene: TRBV20-1; D gene: TRBD2; CDR3 length: 15; J gene: TRBJ2-1; CDR3 DNA: TGCAGTGCCTTGACTAGCGGGAGGGTGAGCTATGAGCAGTTCTTC; CDR3 protein: CSALTSGRVSYEQFF
clone size: NA; V gene: TRBV12-3/TRBV12-4; D gene: TRBD2; CDR3 length: 15; J gene: TRBJ2-7; CDR3 DNA: TGTGCCAGCAGTACTAGCGGGAGAAGCTACGACGAGCAGTACTTC; CDR3 protein: CASSTSGRSYDEQYF
clone size: few; V gene: TRBV27; D gene: TRBD2; CDR3 length: 16; J gene: TRBJ2-3; CDR3 DNA: TGTGCCAGCAGTCCCCGGACTAGCGGGAGCACAGATACGCAGTATTTT; CDR3 protein: CASSPRTSGSTDTQYF
clone size: NA; V gene: TRBV6-1; D gene: TRBD1; CDR3 length: 16; J gene: TRBJ1-4; CDR3 DNA: TGTGCCAGCAGGCTCGGACAGGGGACAACTAATGAAAAACTGTTTTTT; CDR3 protein: CASRLGQGTTNEKLFF
clone size: few; V gene: TRBV12-3/TRBV12-4; D gene: TRBD2; CDR3 length: 14; J gene: TRBJ2-1; CDR3 DNA: TGTGCCAGCAGTTCCCGAGAGCGGGGCAATGAGCAGTTCTTC; CDR3 protein: CASSSRERGNEQFF
clone size: few; V gene: TRBV5-1; D gene: TRBD1; CDR3 length: 16; J gene: TRBJ1-5; CDR3 DNA: TGCGCCAGCAGCTTGGAGGGGGGACAGCCTCCCATACCCCAGCATTTT; CDR3 protein: CASSLEGGQPPIPQHF
clone size: few; V gene: TRBV12-3/TRBV12-4; D gene: NA; CDR3 length: 13; J gene: TRBJ2-4; CDR3 DNA: TGTGCCAGCAGTTTCGCGTTTTCAGCCATTCAGTACTTC; CDR3 protein: CASSFAFSAIQYF
clone size: many; V gene: TRBV20-1; D gene: TRBD1; CDR3 length: 13; J gene: TRBJ1-6; CDR3 DNA: TGCAGCGCCAGGACAGGGACTAGGTCACCCCTCCACTTT; CDR3 protein: CSARTGTRSPLHF
clone size: few; V gene: TRBV24-1; D gene: NA; CDR3 length: 17; J gene: TRBJ1-5; CDR3 DNA: TGTGCCACCAGTGCAGGGGCAGGGGACGCTAGCAATCAGCCCCAGCATTTT; CDR3 protein: CATSAGAGDASNQPQHF
clone size: NA; V gene: TRBV15; D gene: NA; CDR3 length: 11; J gene: TRBJ2-1; CDR3 DNA: TGTGCCACCAAAGGGTACAATGAGCAGTTCTTC; CDR3 protein: CATKGYNEQFF
clone size: once; V gene: TRBV6-1; D gene: NA; CDR3 length: 14; J gene: TRBJ1-1; CDR3 DNA: TGTGCCAGCAGTGAAGGCAGCTTTAACACTGAAGCTTTCTTT; CDR3 protein: CASSEGSFNTEAFF
clone size: few; V gene: TRBV3-1; D gene: TRBD2; CDR3 length: 16; J gene: TRBJ2-7; CDR3 DNA: TGTGCCAGCAGCCGATTGGGACTAGCGGGGGCCTACGAGCAGTACTTC; CDR3 protein: CASSRLGLAGAYEQYF
clone size: NA; V gene: TRBV12-3/TRBV12-4; D gene: TRBD1; CDR3 length: 13; J gene: TRBJ2-3; CDR3 DNA: TGTGCCATCAAGGGACAGGCGGTCGATACGCAGTATTTT; CDR3 protein: CAIKGQAVDTQYF
clone size: NA; V gene: TRBV7-2; D gene: NA; CDR3 length: 15; J gene: TRBJ1-5; CDR3 DNA: TGTGCCAGCAGCCCCTCAACAGGGTACAATCAGCCCCAGCATTTT; CDR3 protein: CASSPSTGYNQPQHF
clone size: NA; V gene: TRBV20-1; D gene: NA; CDR3 length: 12; J gene: TRBJ2-2; CDR3 DNA: TGCAGTGCTAGACGGCATGGCGGGGAGCTGTTTTTT; CDR3 protein: CSARRHGGELFF
clone size: few; V gene: TRBV27; D gene: NA; CDR3 length: 14; J gene: TRBJ1-6; CDR3 DNA: TGTGCCAGCAGTTTACAGGGGTGGAATTCACCCCTCCACTTT; CDR3 protein: CASSLQGWNSPLHF
clone size: many; V gene: TRBV12-3/TRBV12-4; D gene: NA; CDR3 length: 14; J gene: TRBJ2-2; CDR3 DNA: TGTGCCAGCAGTTTAGGTGGATCCACCGGGGAGCTGTTTTTT; CDR3 protein: CASSLGGSTGELFF
clone size: few; V gene: TRBV24-1; D gene: TRBD1; CDR3 length: 15; J gene: TRBJ1-5; CDR3 DNA: TGTGCCACCAGTGGAGACAGGGAGAGCAATCAGCCCCAGCATTTT; CDR3 protein: CATSGDRESNQPQHF
clone size: NA; V gene: TRBV12-3/TRBV12-4; D gene: TRBD2; CDR3 length: 16; J gene: TRBJ2-3; CDR3 DNA: TGTGCCAGCAGTTCCCCTCAGCGGGGGAGAACCGATACGCAGTATTTT; CDR3 protein: CASSSPQRGRTDTQYF
clone size: NA; V gene: TRBV5-1; D gene: NA; CDR3 length: 14; J gene: TRBJ2-7; CDR3 DNA: TGCGCCAGCAGCCCGTTAAAAGAGGGGGACGAGCAGTACTTC; CDR3 protein: CASSPLKEGDEQYF
clone size: NA; V gene: TRBV12-3/TRBV12-4; D gene: NA; CDR3 length: 14; J gene: TRBJ2-2; CDR3 DNA: TGTGCCAGCAGGCAAATTCCGAACACCGGGGAGCTGTTTTTT; CDR3 protein: CASRQIPNTGELFF
clone size: once; V gene: TRBV4-1; D gene: NA; CDR3 length: 18; J gene: TRBJ2-3; CDR3 DNA: TGCGCCAGCAGCCAAGTGTTCCGAATCCGGGAGACGTCAGATACGCAGTATTTT; CDR3 protein: CASSQVFRIRETSDTQYF
clone size: few; V gene: TRBV12-3/TRBV12-4; D gene: TRBD1; CDR3 length: 16; J gene: TRBJ1-2; CDR3 DNA: TGTGCCAGCAGTTCGATAGACAGGGTGTCTAACTATGGCTACACCTTC; CDR3 protein: CASSSIDRVSNYGYTF
clone size: few; V gene: TRBV5-1; D gene: TRBD2; CDR3 length: 14; J gene: TRBJ2-7; CDR3 DNA: TGCGCCAGCAGCGGGGGGGGTTTCGAGGACGAGCAGTACTTC; CDR3 protein: CASSGGGFEDEQYF
clone size: few; V gene: TRBV19; D gene: NA; CDR3 length: 16; J gene: TRBJ1-2; CDR3 DNA: TGTGCCAGTAGTAACATTCCGACAAATCCTAACTATGGCTACACCTTC; CDR3 protein: CASSNIPTNPNYGYTF
clone size: NA; V gene: TRBV29-1; D gene: TRBD1; CDR3 length: 14; J gene: TRBJ1-1; CDR3 DNA: TGCAGCGTTGACTCGCGGACAGGGGGCACTGAAGCTTTCTTT; CDR3 protein: CSVDSRTGGTEAFF
clone size: few; V gene: TRBV12-3/TRBV12-4; D gene: TRBD1; CDR3 length: 14; J gene: TRBJ1-4; CDR3 DNA: TGTGCCAGCAGTTTGACAGGGGGCTTTGAAAAACTGTTTTTT; CDR3 protein: CASSLTGGFEKLFF
clone size: NA; V gene: TRBV24-1; D gene: NA; CDR3 length: 17; J gene: TRBJ2-1; CDR3 DNA: TGTGCCACCAGTGATTTGGGGGAACAGGGCGGCAACAATGAGCAGTTCTTC; CDR3 protein: CATSDLGEQGGNNEQFF